The present T cell receptor (beta chain) was sequenced within a study of vaccination and CD4 T cells after COVID-19 (dated by TCRdb to between 2021 and 2024). About the full investigation: Six males and four females were included in the convalescent cohort, with two Hispanic individuals, seven Caucasians, two Asians and one multiracial person represented. Control cultures used a CEFX viral epitope pool as positive control, an HIV-1 Nef peptide pool as negative control, or no peptide. In roughly 11 COVID-19 convalescent patients and a few infection-naive healthy vaccine recipients, the spike-specific CD4+ TCR repertoire before mRNA vaccination was compared with the repertoire after mRNA vaccination. Post-COVID blood samples from convalescent patients were collected a median of about 110 days after diagnosis, with a range of 35 to 161 days. Overlapping spike peptide pools from SARS-CoV-2 and from the common cold coronaviruses HCoV-NL63, HCoV-OC43 and HCoV-229E were used as culture stimuli. At the TCR clonotype level, an earlier paper using these donors assessed memory CD4+ T cell crossreactivity between SARS-CoV-2 and common cold coronavirus spike proteins. Post-vaccine blood samples were obtained a median of approximately 74 days after the second vaccine dose, with a range of roughly 13 to 250 days. Two doses of either the Pfizer-BioNTech BNT162b2 vaccine (n=8) or the Moderna mRNA-1273 vaccine (n=2) were administered to participants.

This clonotype was seen a handful of times. Its cognate antigen has yet to be identified. No base qualities exist here, and no much larger clone lies one base off it. Preparation of the library involved PCR. DNA from cultured CD4+ T cells underwent TCR sequencing with the Oncomine TCR Beta short-read assay at the Johns Hopkins FTIC core. The QIAamp micro DNA kit was used to extract genomic DNA from the cultured CD4+ T cells. The Oncomine TCR Beta libraries from cultured CD4+ T cells were pooled using unique dual indexes and then sequenced on an Illumina iSeq 100. The paper's processing steps were these. Non-productive sequences were filtered out, and CDR3s that did not start with C, did not end with F or W, or were shorter than 7 amino acids were discarded. Antigen-specific clonotypes were identified using the MANAFEST web application through comparison of peptide-stimulated wells with reference and other culture wells. To be called positive, a clone needed an FDR below 0.05, an odds ratio above 5, and a productive frequency above 0.1% in at least two of three replicate wells. Cross-reactive clonotypes were defined as significantly expanded in both SARS-CoV-2 spike wells and at least one common cold coronavirus spike condition. Levenshtein distances (stringdist) and unrooted phylogenetic trees (ape) in R version 3.6.1 were used to assess CDR3 homology. In-frame beta chains were kept once TCRdb had trimmed the public reads at Q25 with fastp and called clones with MiXCR. Merged by CDR3 protein, the rows form single entries marked with the most common genes and DNA. The V and J calls were determined by TCRdb, not by the authors. Within this sample are 6,600 or so distinct CDR3 sequences, with 45% to 55% of them counted one time only. Roughly 25% of the sample is held by the ten biggest clonotypes.

A distance of 14 bases separates the germline ends of V and J, which lose 3 bases and 5 bases respectively. From cysteine to phenylalanine, the CDR3 is 15 amino acids long. The retained sequence is limited to the CDR3, 45 bases, with the frame set at the first base. The germline V gene yields MNHNS for CDR1 and SASEGT for CDR2. Per the publication, the treatment or condition label means: approximately 9-day PBMC culture with coronavirus spike peptide pools or control peptides (ViraFEST assay). CD4+ T cells from unexposed donors were collected before the COVID-19 pandemic (2011-2018). The ViraFEST assay was used in the study, in which antigen-specific T cells were expanded with peptide pools and expanded clonotypes were subsequently identified by TCR sequencing. PBMCs were cultured at 1.5 million to 2.5 million per well in IMDM supplemented with 5% human AB serum and around 10 IU/ml IL-2, with about 10 ug/ml peptide pools added. On days 3 and 7, half of the culture medium was replaced with fresh IL-2-containing medium. CD4+ T cells were isolated after 10 days of culture through negative selection using the EasySep CD4+ T cell isolation kit. Unexposed donor CD4+ T cells were tested for reactivity to SARS-CoV-2 S and N and four common cold coronavirus spike pools, as cell number allowed. PBMCs were separated from whole blood using Ficoll-Paque Plus gradient centrifugation and then either used fresh or cryopreserved at -140C. Culture conditions were generally each tested in triplicate wells. The leukapheresis product used for the unexposed donors was purchased from a commercial source.

Study-level results and caveats: Of the vaccine-specific clones found in convalescent patients, nearly all (304 of 307) were mono-reactive for SARS-CoV-2 spike instead of being cross-reactive with common cold coronaviruses. Relatively few convalescent patients were included in the study, and early timepoints after natural infection were not analyzed. Among convalescent patients, a median roughly 90% of the SARS-CoV-2-reactive clones seen after vaccination appeared only after vaccination, which suggests priming specific to the vaccine. The median count of SARS-CoV-2-reactive clonotypes went up from some 23 after infection to a few dozen after vaccination, although the change was not significant.

The chain is assembled from TRBV6-1 and TRBJ1-5; TRBD1 might be the D gene, on 5 matching bases. This TCR derives from a human donor in good health. The sequenced material came from CD4+ T cells from blood, cultured in vitro. The DNA sequence is TGTGCCAGCAGTGAGTGGGACGGCGGCGATCAGCCCCAGCATTTT. Its translation is CASSEWDGGDQPQHF.